The 18 T cell receptor beta chains below were found in one sample sequenced in a study of blood T cell repertoires in COVID-19. Using immunoSEQ multiplex PCR, the repertoire was profiled, and TCRdb retains in-frame clones only, with some absent. The sample shows over 200,000 clones, roughly nine tenths of them seen only once. Material: peripheral blood. The receptors here all came from a man in his 60s who had recovered from COVID-19.

This rearrangement joins TRBV4-2 to TRBJ1-2; the D gene is possibly TRBD1 (5 bases). V lost 2 bases and J 4 bases, leaving 5 bases between the germline ends. This CDR3 comprises 12 residues. Looked up from germline, CDR1 is LGHNA and CDR2 is YNFKEQ. The CDR3 loop reads CASSQRGYGYTF. The CDR3 region has the DNA TGTGCCAGCAGCCAAAGGGGCTATGGCTACACCTTC.

The genes are TRBV11-1 and TRBJ2-7; TRBD1 matches at 7 bases. There are 14 residues in the CDR3. The germline V gene has CDR1 SGHAT and CDR2 FQDESV (reference sequence). Trimming cost V 5 bases and J 0 bases; bases outside gene matches: 4. The CDR3 reads CASSRRDSSYEQYF. CDR3 nucleotides: TGTGCCAGCAGCCGCCGGGACAGCTCCTACGAGCAGTACTTC.

The chain recombines TRBV5-1 with TRBJ2-7, with 8 bases lining up with TRBD1. The germline V gene has CDR1 SGHRS and CDR2 YFSETQ. This CDR3 comprises 15 residues. The V segment lost 0 bases and the J segment 3 bases; nucleotides outside the gene matches: 5. CDR3 nucleotide sequence: TGCGCCAGCAGCTTGGCGACAGGGGCGGGCTACGAGCAGTACTTC. Translated: CASSLATGAGYEQYF.

J is TRBJ1-1 and V is TRBV19; D unresolved. The CDR3 is 13 residues long. V lost 4 bases and J 5 bases, leaving 11 bases between the germline ends. CDR1 and CDR2 from the germline V gene are LNHDA and SQIVND (reference sequence). As DNA, the CDR3 is TGTGCCAGTAGTAGTGTGCGAGGGACTGAAGCTTTCTTT. This translates into CASSSVRGTEAFF. Based on the CDR3 plus reference TRBV19 and TRBJ1-1, the full variable domain is DGGITQSPKYLFRKEGQNVTLSCEQNLNHDAMYWYRQDPGQGLRLIYYSQIVNDFQKGDIAEGYSVSREKKESFPLTVTSAQKNPTAFYLCASSSVRGTEAFFGQGTRLTVV.

This chain uses TRBV29-1 with TRBJ2-7, with 7 bases fitting TRBD2. Germline lookup yields CDR1 SQVTM and CDR2 ANQGSEA. With 4 bases clipped from V and 7 bases from J, the junction kept 13 bases outside the gene matches. The CDR3 covers 14 residues. CDR3 coding DNA: TGCAGCGTTGCCCGCGGGGGACTCCCTAGTGAGCAGTACTTC. It specifies CSVARGGLPSEQYF.

V usage is TRBV19 and J usage is TRBJ1-4, with 9 nucleotides matching TRBD1. In germline, CDR1 is LNHDA, CDR2 SQIVND (reference sequence). Trimming removed 3 bases from V and 1 base from J; junction bases left unmatched: 6. The CDR3 extends over 17 amino acids. The CDR3 sequence: CASSIRRGQGTNEKLFF. CDR3 DNA sequence: TGTGCCAGTAGTATTCGGCGGGGACAGGGAACTAATGAAAAACTGTTTTTT. The full variable domain, its missing parts supplied by reference TRBV19 and TRBJ1-4, is DGGITQSPKYLFRKEGQNVTLSCEQNLNHDAMYWYRQDPGQGLRLIYYSQIVNDFQKGDIAEGYSVSREKKESFPLTVTSAQKNPTAFYLCASSIRRGQGTNEKLFFGSGTQLSVL.

V and J are TRBV6-1 and TRBJ2-3, with D possibly matching TRBD2 (5 bases). Germline V CDR1 and CDR2: MNHNS, SASEGT. This CDR3 comprises 16 residues. Between the trimmed V and J ends, which lost 4 bases and 2 bases, there was a span of 16 bases. For the CDR3, the DNA is TGTGCCAGCAGTGGAGGAATGAGGGCCAACACAGATACGCAGTATTTT. It is translated as CASSGGMRANTDTQYF.

In its sample, this clone was seen once. V is TRBV7-2 and J is TRBJ2-7; D may be TRBD2 (5 bases). Trimming left V 3 bases short and J 6 bases short, with 6 bases between. This CDR3 has 11 amino acids. Germline CDR1 is SGHTA and CDR2 is FQGNSA. The CDR3, as DNA: TGTGCCAGCAGCTTTGCGGGCGAGCAGTACTTC. It is translated as CASSFAGEQYF.

This chain joins TRBV5-1 and TRBJ2-3; D is ambiguous. The CDR3 extends over 15 amino acids. Trimming took 4 bases from V and 2 from J, leaving 14 bases between them. In germline, CDR1 is SGHRS, CDR2 YFSETQ. CDR3 bases: TGCGCCAGCAGCCTGGGCCCACTCTACACAGATACGCAGTATTTT. Translation gives CASSLGPLYTDTQYF.

The chain joins TRBV19 to TRBJ1-5, with TRBD1 identical over 9 bases. This CDR3 contains 16 residues. The germline V gene encodes CDR1 LNHDA and CDR2 SQIVND (reference sequence). V was clipped by 5 bases and J by 4 bases; unmatched bases: 9. The CDR3 sequence: CASSSLGGQGNQPQHF. CDR3 coding DNA: TGTGCCAGTAGTTCGCTAGGGGGACAGGGTAATCAGCCCCAGCATTTT.

The chain recombines TRBV6-5 with TRBJ2-2, with TRBD1 matching 8 bases. The CDR3 spans 15 residues. With V trimmed by 6 bases and J by 2 bases, 5 bases remained unmatched. The germline gives CDR1 MNHEY, CDR2 SVGAGI. CDR3 amino acids: CASRTTGANTGELFF. In DNA form, the CDR3 reads TGTGCCAGCAGAACGACAGGGGCTAACACCGGGGAGCTGTTTTTT.

The chain couples TRBV7-9 to TRBJ2-2, with 8 bases fitting TRBD1. The germline CDR1 and CDR2 sequences are SEHNR and FQNEAQ (reference sequence). This CDR3 comprises 16 residues. Trimming took 5 bases from V and 6 from J; bases not matched to a gene: 11. The CDR3 region has the DNA TGTGCCAGCAGCATTTCCGGGACAGGCGGGGCCGGGGAGCTGTTTTTT. Protein sequence: CASSISGTGGAGELFF.

This rearrangement joins TRBV18 to TRBJ2-7, with 10 bases matching TRBD2. This CDR3 is 14 amino acids long. CDR1 KGHSH and CDR2 LQKENI come from the germline V gene. After removal of 4 bases from V and 5 bases from J, the junction contained 5 bases not matched to a gene. The CDR3, as DNA: TGTGCCAGCTCACAAATAGCGGGAGGCCACGAGCAGTACTTC. It encodes CASSQIAGGHEQYF.

The V gene is TRBV7-9, the J gene TRBJ1-4; 7 bases map to TRBD1. Losses at the gene ends were 5 bases for V and 3 bases for J; bases not matched to a gene: 6. Germline CDR1 is SEHNR and CDR2 is FQNEAQ (reference sequence). This CDR3 is built from 15 residues. The CDR3 region has the DNA TGTGCCAGCAGCCACGCGAGGGGGCCTAATGAAAAACTGTTTTTT. Its translation is CASSHARGPNEKLFF.

This clone was observed a single time. This chain links TRBV6-5 with TRBJ2-3; 11 bases map to TRBD2. The CDR3 spans 16 residues. The germline V gene has CDR1 MNHEY and CDR2 SVGAGI. V lost 0 bases and J lost 5; bases outside the gene matches: 4. The CDR3 loop reads CASSYSLAGGRDTQYF. The CDR3 bases are TGTGCCAGCAGTTACTCCTTAGCGGGAGGGCGAGATACGCAGTATTTT.

This chain links TRBV2 with TRBJ1-1, with D possibly matching TRBD1 (5 bases). The CDR3 extends over 14 amino acids. V lost 5 bases and J 3 bases, leaving 13 bases between the germline ends. Per germline, CDR1 SNHLY and CDR2 FYNNEI. The CDR3 DNA is TGTGCCAGCAGTTTCCAGGGAGGTCACACTGAAGCTTTCTTT. This codes for CASSFQGGHTEAFF.

This clone was seen just once. The gene calls are TRBV4-2 and TRBJ2-7; TRBD2 is a possible D gene (6 bases). V was pared by 0 bases and J by 7 bases, with 16 bases between. The CDR3 consists of 15 residues. The germline V gene has CDR1 LGHNA and CDR2 YNFKEQ. The CDR3: CASSQEGWAGLEQYF. CDR3 sequence (DNA): TGTGCCAGCAGCCAAGAGGGCTGGGCGGGGCTGGAGCAGTACTTC.

The chain joins TRBV6-5 to TRBJ1-5; a weak D match, TRBD1 (5 bases). Germline assignment: CDR1 MNHEY and CDR2 SVGAGI. This CDR3 has 13 amino acids. V was clipped by 6 bases and J by 4 bases, with 10 bases between them. The CDR3 sequence is CASSTTVNQPQHF. CDR3 nucleotide sequence: TGTGCCAGCAGCACGACAGTGAATCAGCCCCAGCATTTT.